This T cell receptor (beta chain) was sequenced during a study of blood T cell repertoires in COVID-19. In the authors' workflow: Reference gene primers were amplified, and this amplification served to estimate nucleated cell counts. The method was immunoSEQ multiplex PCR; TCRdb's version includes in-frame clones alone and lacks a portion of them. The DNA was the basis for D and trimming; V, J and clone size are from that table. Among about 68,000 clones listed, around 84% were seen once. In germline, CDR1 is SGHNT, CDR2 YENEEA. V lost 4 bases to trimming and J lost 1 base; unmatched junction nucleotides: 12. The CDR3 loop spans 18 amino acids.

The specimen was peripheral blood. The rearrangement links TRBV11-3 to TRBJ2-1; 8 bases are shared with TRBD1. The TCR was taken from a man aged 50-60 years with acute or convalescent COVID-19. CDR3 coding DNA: TGTGCCAGCAGCTCCCCACACCTGACAGGGGTGTCCTACAATGAGCAGTTCTTC. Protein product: CASSSPHLTGVSYNEQFF.